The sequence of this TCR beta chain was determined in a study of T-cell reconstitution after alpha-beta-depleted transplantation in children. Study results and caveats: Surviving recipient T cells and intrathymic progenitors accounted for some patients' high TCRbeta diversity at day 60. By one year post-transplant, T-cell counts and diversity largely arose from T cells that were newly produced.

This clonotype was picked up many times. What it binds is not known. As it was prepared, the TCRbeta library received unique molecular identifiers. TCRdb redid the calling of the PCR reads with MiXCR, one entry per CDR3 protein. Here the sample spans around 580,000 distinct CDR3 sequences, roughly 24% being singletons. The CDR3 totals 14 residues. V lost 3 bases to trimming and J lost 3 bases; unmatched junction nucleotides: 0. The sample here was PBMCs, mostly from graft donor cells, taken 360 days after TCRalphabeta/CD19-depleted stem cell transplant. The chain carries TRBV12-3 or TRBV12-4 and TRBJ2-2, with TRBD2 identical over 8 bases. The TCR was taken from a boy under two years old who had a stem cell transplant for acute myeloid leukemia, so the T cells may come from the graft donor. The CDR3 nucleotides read TGTGCCAGCAGTTTCGGGGGGGACACCGGGGAGCTGTTTTTT. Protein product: CASSFGGDTGELFF.